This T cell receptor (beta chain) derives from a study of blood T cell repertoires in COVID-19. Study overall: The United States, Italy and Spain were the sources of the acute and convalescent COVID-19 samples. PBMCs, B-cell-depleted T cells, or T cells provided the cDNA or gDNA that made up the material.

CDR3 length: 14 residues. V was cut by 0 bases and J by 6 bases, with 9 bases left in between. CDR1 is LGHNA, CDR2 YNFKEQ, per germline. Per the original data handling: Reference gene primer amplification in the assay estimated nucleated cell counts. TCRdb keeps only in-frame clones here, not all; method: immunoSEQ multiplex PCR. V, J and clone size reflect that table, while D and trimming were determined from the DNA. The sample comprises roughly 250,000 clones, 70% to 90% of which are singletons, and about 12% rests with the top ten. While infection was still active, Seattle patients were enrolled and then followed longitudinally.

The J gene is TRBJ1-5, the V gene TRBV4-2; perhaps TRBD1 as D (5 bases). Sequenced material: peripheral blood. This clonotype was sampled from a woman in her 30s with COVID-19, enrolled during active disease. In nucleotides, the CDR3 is TGTGCCAGCAGCCAAGACAGGGTAAGTCAGCCCCAGCATTTT. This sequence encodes CASSQDRVSQPQHF.